This T cell receptor (beta chain) was retrieved from a study of molecular identifiers for immune sequencing clone quantification. TCRdb fed the PCR reads into MiXCR, producing one record per CDR3 protein. The data show around 470,000 distinct CDR3 sequences, with roughly 26% seen just once and approximately 0.76% held by the top ten. RNA fractions of 10%, 30% or 50% and about 18,000 to 1,000,000 sorted cells were the source of naive CD8 libraries. CDR3 length equals 16 residues. The receptor's source is a human donor in good health. Some libraries in this study had Jurkat cell RNA spiked in. This rearrangement joins TRBV21-1 to TRBJ1-5. TRBV21-1 is deemed a pseudogene. Sample: naive CD8+ T cells from blood, with Jurkat cell RNA spiked in. This sample's subset: FACS-sorted CD8+CD4-CCR7+CD45RA+ naive T cells. CDR3 nucleotides: TGTGCCAACAACCAATCGACAATACATAGCAATCAACCCCAGCATTTT. Translated, it gives CANNQSTIHSNQPQHF.